Detailed here is one T cell receptor beta chain. What this receptor recognizes is not known. Base qualities are not provided; no much larger clone lies one nucleotide away. Based on the germline V gene, the CDR1 and CDR2 sequences are MDHEN and SYDVKM. The junction shows trimming of 5 bases on V and 0 bases on J, plus 11 bases between the germline ends. Including the terminal cysteine and phenylalanine, the CDR3 comprises 15 residues. Only the CDR3 DNA stays, 45 bases, in frame from base 1. These data belong to a study of vaccination effects on CD4 cells after COVID-19 (dated 2022 in TCRdb). Regarding the study in general: To identify antigen-specific CD4+ T cell clonotypes by their expansion, the ViraFEST assay first stimulated PBMC with viral peptide pools and then applied TCR sequencing. SARS-CoV-2 spike-specific CD4+ TCR repertoires from before and after mRNA vaccination were compared in COVID-19 convalescent patients and in infection-naive vaccine recipients. Some 1.9 million PBMC per well were cultured with roughly 10 ug/ml peptides in IMDM containing around 4.6% human AB serum, approximately 9.9 IU/ml IL-2 and gentamicin. Cultures from other donors in the study were sequenced with the Oncomine TCR Beta short-read assay on an Illumina iSeq 100. The full study included over 8 COVID-19 convalescent patients and several SARS-CoV-2-naive healthy vaccine recipients. Each participant got two doses of an mRNA SARS-CoV-2 vaccine, either BNT162b2 or mRNA-1273. The paper's findings and limits, for the study overall: Clones induced by infection and clones induced by vaccination both contracted markedly at late timepoints after vaccination, which fits with T cell responses waning over time. Among healthy vaccine recipients, nearly all vaccine-induced clones were SARS-CoV-2 mono-reactive, and only 1 of 255 was cross-reactive with common cold coronaviruses. The study was limited by a small number of convalescent patients and lacked early post-infection timepoints.

The library was generated by the immunoSEQ multiplex PCR assay. DNA from the cultured and isolated CD4+ T cells underwent TCR beta CDR3 sequencing. Under the source paper's analysis protocol: Non-productive TCR sequences were removed and reads were trimmed to the CDR3 region, keeping CDR3s of at least 7 amino acids. The MANAFEST web app was used to identify antigen-specific clonotypes by comparing expansion in peptide wells with expansion in reference cultures. To be called positive, a clone needed expansion at FDR<0.05 compared with the reference and with all other wells, an odds ratio greater than 5, and a frequency greater than 0.1% in two replicate wells. Cross-reactive clonotypes were defined as significantly expanded in SARS-CoV-2 spike wells and in at least one common cold coronavirus spike condition. CDR3 similarity was assessed by Levenshtein distance using the stringdist R package, and unrooted trees were constructed with ape in R 3.6.1. TCRdb took over this immuneACCESS table, retaining in-frame rearrangements with V and J assigned. Such tables are incomplete; in checked studies, under half of the missing clones stem from an unresolved V gene, and the remainder is unexplained. V and J calls and clone size come straight from that table; D and trimming were deduced from the DNA. For this sample there are 45,000 to 75,000 clones; over 60% appear just once. The ten most abundant clones make up 3% to 3.5% of the sample.

After around eleven days of culture, CD4+ T cells were isolated with the EasySep CD4+ T cell isolation kit. Healthy vaccine recipients had no prior SARS-CoV-2 infection, confirmed by negative nucleocapsid antibodies before and after vaccination. On days 3 and 7, half of the culture medium was replaced with fresh IL-2-containing medium. Unless noted otherwise, every peptide stimulation condition was cultured in triplicate wells. Using Ficoll-Paque Plus gradient centrifugation, PBMC were separated from whole blood and then either used fresh or cryopreserved at -140C. The QIAamp micro DNA kit was used to extract genomic DNA from the cultured CD4+ T cells.

Recombination linked TRBV28 to TRBJ2-4; TRBD2 is perhaps the D gene, given 6 matching bases. The sample in question was CD4+ T cells from PBMCs cultured without peptide, obtained before COVID-19 vaccination. This TCR was recovered from a human donor who received a COVID-19 vaccine. The bases are TGTGCCAGCAGTCCCCCGGGACTAGCCAAAAACATTCAGTACTTC. The resulting protein is CASSPPGLAKNIQYF. The full variable domain, completed from the reference TRBV28 and TRBJ2-4 proteins outside the CDR3, reads DVKVTQSSRYLVKRTGEKVFLECVQDMDHENMFWYRQDPGLGLRLIYFSYDVKMKEKGDIPEGYSVSREKKERFSLILESASTNQTSMYLCASSPPGLAKNIQYFGAGTRLSVL.